This T cell receptor (beta chain) derives from a study of cytomegalovirus exposure and HLA in healthy donors. On this clone itself: Its antigen is not known.

V lost 2 bases and J lost 0; bases outside the gene matches: 1. From germline, CDR1 is MDHEN and CDR2 SYDVKM. This CDR3 is 15 amino acids long. The PCR was carried out with 60 Vbeta primers and 13 Jbeta primers. The table came from immunoSEQ multiplex PCR; TCRdb's copy has only in-frame clones and leaves some out. The sample lists about 64,000 clones, around 78% occurring once. Study-wide results and caveats: The authors later linked a missense DCLRE1C variant to TCR beta V- and J-gene trimming.

The J gene is TRBJ2-5, the V gene TRBV28; 9 nucleotides agree with TRBD2. This TCR was sampled from a man aged 18 to 30 in good health and CMV-seropositive. The specimen was PBMCs. The CDR3 here is CASSLLAGNQETQYF. The DNA of the CDR3 is TGTGCCAGCAGTTTACTAGCGGGGAACCAAGAGACCCAGTACTTC.